This T cell receptor (beta chain) was recovered during a study of T cells after yellow fever vaccination. In the study overall: The authors prepared low-cell-number fractions using SMART-Seq v4 Ultra Low Input. Study outcomes and limitations: The CD4 and CD8 compartments had a small share of their clonotypes in common.

The CDR3 contains 14 residues. Germline-derived CDR1 and CDR2 are SGHRS and YFSETQ. V lost 4 bases and J lost 1, with 9 bases in between. This clonotype was observed at least ten times. Its antigen is as yet unknown. 5'RACE template switching generated TCR cDNA, adding a universal primer site and UMIs. TCRdb reprocessed the 5' RACE reads with MiXCR, giving one entry per CDR3 protein. The profile covers a few hundred thousand distinct CDR3 sequences, with roughly 8.6% appearing a single time and approximately 15% taken by the ten largest. This chain connects TRBV5-1 to TRBJ2-1; a possible D gene is TRBD1 (6 bases). The TCR sequence derives from a man between 18 and 35 years old who received the YFV17D yellow fever vaccine. The sequenced sample was PBMCs, obtained more than 35 days after the first yellow fever vaccination. CDR3 sequence reads: CASSMDSSYNEQFF. The CDR3 nucleotides read TGCGCCAGCAGCATGGACAGTTCCTACAATGAGCAGTTCTTC.